Many counts were recorded for the clone carrying this TCR beta chain. For the sorted libraries, around 1 million CD4+ or CD8+ T cells were used. This sample was included in a study of neurological immune-mediated disorders. Deletions cut 6 bases from V and 6 bases from J, with 24 bases between. The CDR3 runs to 17 residues. CDR1 SNHLY and CDR2 FYNNEI come from the germline V gene. Synthesis of cDNA was carried out by template-switch 5'RACE. The reaction used 10-nucleotide random UMIs. TCRdb used MiXCR to reprocess the 5' RACE reads, holding one entry per CDR3 protein. The sample shows about 31,000 distinct CDR3 sequences, over 3.5% of them seen only once.

The TCR sequence derives from a woman in her thirties or forties in good health. V is TRBV2 and J is TRBJ1-5; D may be TRBD1 (5 bases). Sequences were obtained from CD4+ T cells from blood. The CDR3 here is CASRKAAGGQGFQPQHF. In DNA, the CDR3 is TGTGCCAGCAGGAAGGCCGCGGGTGGGCAGGGATTTCAGCCCCAGCATTTT.